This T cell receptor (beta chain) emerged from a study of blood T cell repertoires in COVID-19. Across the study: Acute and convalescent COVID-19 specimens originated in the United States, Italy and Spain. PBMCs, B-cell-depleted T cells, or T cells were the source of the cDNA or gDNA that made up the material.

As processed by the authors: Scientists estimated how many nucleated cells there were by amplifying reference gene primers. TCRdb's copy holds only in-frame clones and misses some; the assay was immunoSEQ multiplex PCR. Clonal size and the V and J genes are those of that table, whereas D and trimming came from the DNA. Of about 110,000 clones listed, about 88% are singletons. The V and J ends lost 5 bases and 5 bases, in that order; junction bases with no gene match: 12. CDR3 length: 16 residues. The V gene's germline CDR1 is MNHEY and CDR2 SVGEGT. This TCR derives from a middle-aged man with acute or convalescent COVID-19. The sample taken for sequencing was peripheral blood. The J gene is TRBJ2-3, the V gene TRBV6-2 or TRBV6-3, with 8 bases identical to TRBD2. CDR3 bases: TGTGCCAGCAGTGACCGGGCGGCGGGGGGCGGAGATACGCAGTATTTT. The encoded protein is CASSDRAAGGGDTQYF.